Listed here is a single TCR beta chain. Its cognate antigen is unknown. Every one of the donors was a Caucasian adult that lived in Nashville, Tennessee. This entry belongs to a study of shared clonotypes between healthy human individuals. Study-wide points: In having few donors, the study represented limited genetic and exposure-history diversity.

There are 14 residues in the CDR3. Germline V gene lookup returns CDR1 MGHRA and CDR2 YSYEKL. The ends were cut back, 1 base at V and 2 bases at J, with 6 bases in the middle. It was roughly 330 ng DNA, around 30,000 T cell genomes, that went into each replicate PCR of unsorted PBMC. The assay was immunoSEQ multiplex PCR, and TCRdb's table has in-frame clones only and misses some. The profile shows about 490,000 clones, 65% to 85% of them singletons. The chain links TRBV4-1 to TRBJ1-5; weak D call: TRBD1 (5 bases). Sequencing used PBMCs. This receptor was taken from a woman aged 40 to 50 in good health. Some clones in this sample may be carry-over from other donors' samples. Here the CDR3 DNA reads TGCGCCAGCAGCCAAGTGGGGGGCAATCAGCCCCAGCATTTT. It codes for CASSQVGGNQPQHF.